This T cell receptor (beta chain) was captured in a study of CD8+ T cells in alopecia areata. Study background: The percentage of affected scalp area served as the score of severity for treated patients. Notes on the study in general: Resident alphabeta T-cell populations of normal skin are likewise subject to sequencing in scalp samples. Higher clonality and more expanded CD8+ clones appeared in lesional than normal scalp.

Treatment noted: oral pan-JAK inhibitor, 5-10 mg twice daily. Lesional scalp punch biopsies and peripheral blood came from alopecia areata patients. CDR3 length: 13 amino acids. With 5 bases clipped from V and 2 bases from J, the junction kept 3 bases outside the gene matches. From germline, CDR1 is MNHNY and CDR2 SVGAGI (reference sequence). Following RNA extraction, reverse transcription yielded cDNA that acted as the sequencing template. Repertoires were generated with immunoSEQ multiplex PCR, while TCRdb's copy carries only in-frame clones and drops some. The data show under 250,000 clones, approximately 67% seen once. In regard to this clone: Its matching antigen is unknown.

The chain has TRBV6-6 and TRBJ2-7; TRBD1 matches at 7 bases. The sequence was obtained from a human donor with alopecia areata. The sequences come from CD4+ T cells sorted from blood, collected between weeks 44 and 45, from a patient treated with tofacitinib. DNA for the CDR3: TGTGCCAGCAGTGCCGACAGGGCCTACGAGCAGTACTTC. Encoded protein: CASSADRAYEQYF.